Sequencing of this T cell receptor (beta chain) was carried out in a study of blood T cell repertoires in COVID-19. Study in general: Sites in the United States, Italy and Spain provided acute and convalescent COVID-19 samples. From T cells, B-cell-depleted T cells, or PBMCs came the material, which was cDNA or gDNA.

Cohort placement rested on clinical history that participants reported themselves. Original methodology: Estimated nucleated cell counts came from reference gene primer amplification. Clones were read by immunoSEQ multiplex PCR, and TCRdb kept only the in-frame ones, dropping some. The DNA gave D and trimming, while V, J and clone size come from that table. The table shows more than 300,000 clones, with 90% to 95% occurring only once. Germline CDR1 reads SQVTM; CDR2 reads ANQGSEA. CDR3 length: 13 amino acids. V lost 4 bases to trimming and J lost 4 bases, with 13 bases between them. This chain connects TRBV29-1 to TRBJ1-1; D remains ambiguous. The sample taken for sequencing was PBMCs or T cells enriched from blood (not recorded which). This TCR came from a woman aged 30 to 39 who had been exposed to COVID-19. CDR3 DNA sequence: TGCAGCGTTGTGGGAGGGTCGACCACTGAAGCTTTCTTT. The encoded protein is CSVVGGSTTEAFF.